Presented here are 25 T cell receptor beta chains from one specimen sequenced in a study of blood T cells in healthy people across ages. Through a sample-barcoded 5' primer and a J-beta primer mix, a second PCR was run for roughly 6 to 11 cycles. One entry per CDR3 protein results from TCRdb running MiXCR on the 5' RACE reads. Among fewer than 1.5 million distinct CDR3 sequences listed, approximately 42% were seen once. Sequenced material: blood. The receptors stem from a woman aged 18 to 35 in good health.

This sequence joins TRBV28 and TRBJ2-3; D not certain. This CDR3 comprises 13 residues. Germline V gene lookup returns CDR1 MDHEN and CDR2 SYDVKM. The germline V and J ends were trimmed by 4 bases and 2 bases, with 7 bases remaining between them. CDR3 sequence (DNA): TGTGCCAGCAGTTCCCCCCACACAGATACGCAGTATTTT. Translating it yields CASSSPHTDTQYF.

The V gene is TRBV25-1, the J gene TRBJ1-1, with D tentatively TRBD1 (5 bases). The CDR3 is 11 residues long. CDR1 and CDR2 (germline): MGHDK, SYGVNS. V shed 7 bases and J shed 10 bases, with 13 bases lying between them. The CDR3 region is CASNGGSIAFF. CDR3 nucleotide sequence: TGTGCCAGCAACGGGGGTAGTATAGCTTTCTTT.

This chain joins TRBV6-1 and TRBJ2-1; 13 nucleotides agree with TRBD2. Trimming at V came to 3 bases and at J to 0 bases, leaving 2 bases not matched to a gene. The CDR3 is 17 residues long. Per germline, CDR1 MNHNS and CDR2 SASEGT. The CDR3, as DNA: TGTGCCAGCAGTGAGCGACTAGCGGGGGGCTCCTACAATGAGCAGTTCTTC. Its protein is CASSERLAGGSYNEQFF.

The chain recombines TRBV15 with TRBJ2-5, with TRBD2 matching over 7 bases. From germline, CDR1 is LNHNV and CDR2 YYDKDF (reference sequence). The CDR3 is 14 residues long. V was clipped by 8 bases and J by 2 bases; unmatched bases: 8. The CDR3 nucleotides are TGTGCCACCCAACGACGAGCGGGACAAGAGACCCAGTACTTC. Translating gives CATQRRAGQETQYF.

V gene TRBV4-1 combines with J gene TRBJ1-4; D is uncertain. Germline CDR1 and CDR2: MGHRA and YSYEKL. Trimming left V 0 bases short and J 7 bases short, with 18 bases between. The CDR3 is 17 amino acids. The DNA of the CDR3 is TGCGCCAGCAGCCAAGATAGGTCGCAGGTCCAAAGTGAAAAACTGTTTTTT. It codes for CASSQDRSQVQSEKLFF.

The chain employs TRBV12-3 or TRBV12-4 and TRBJ2-3; TRBD2 might be the D (6 bases). V lost 4 bases to trimming and J lost 6 bases, with 11 bases between them. The CDR3 spans 13 residues. The CDR3 DNA reads as TGTGCCAGCAGTTCCGGGAGTCGGGATACGCAGTATTTT. It yields the protein CASSSGSRDTQYF.

The chain links TRBV25-1 to TRBJ2-3, with a tentative D call TRBD2 (5 bases). CDR3 size: 16 residues. Trimming removed 1 base at V and 0 bases at J, with 11 bases between. From germline, CDR1 is MGHDK and CDR2 SYGVNS. The CDR3: CASSELLVTSTDTQYF. In DNA form, the CDR3 reads TGTGCCAGCAGTGAATTACTAGTTACAAGCACAGATACGCAGTATTTT.

The chain recombines TRBV5-1 with TRBJ2-1; weak D call: TRBD2 (6 bases). The V gene's germline CDR1 is SGHRS and CDR2 YFSETQ. V was trimmed by 4 bases and J by 1 base, leaving 18 bases between them. The CDR3 length is 17 residues. CDR3 in DNA: TGCGCCAGCAGCGCTGGGAGGCGGGAAGGGTCCTACAATGAGCAGTTCTTC. Translating it yields CASSAGRREGSYNEQFF.

A single count supports this clonotype. The chain combines TRBV10-3 with TRBJ2-1; D call uncertain. Trimming took 10 bases from V and 7 from J, leaving 20 bases between them. Germline V CDR1 and CDR2: ENHRY, SYGVKD. The CDR3 is made up of 14 amino acids. The chain's CDR3 is CASNSDWALNEQFF. In nucleotides, the CDR3 is TGTGCCAGCAACTCCGACTGGGCGTTGAATGAGCAGTTCTTC.

The chain links TRBV12-3 or TRBV12-4 to TRBJ1-6; weak D call: TRBD1 (5 bases). The CDR3 spans 13 residues. V was cut by 3 bases and J by 9 bases, with 9 bases left in between. CDR3 nucleotide sequence: TGTGCCAGCAGTTTGAGGGACGGTTCACCCCTCCACTTT. Translated, it gives CASSLRDGSPLHF.

This chain joins TRBV28 and TRBJ1-3; 10 bases are shared with TRBD1. Germline trimming cut 8 bases from V and 0 bases from J; bases unmatched to any gene: 10. The V gene's germline CDR1 is MDHEN and CDR2 SYDVKM. This CDR3 comprises 17 residues. CDR3: CASGTGTGVGSGNTIYF. The CDR3 coding sequence is TGTGCCAGCGGGACCGGGACAGGGGTTGGCTCTGGAAACACCATATATTTT. Together with reference TRBV28 and TRBJ1-3, the CDR3 gives the full variable domain: DVKVTQSSRYLVKRTGEKVFLECVQDMDHENMFWYRQDPGLGLRLIYFSYDVKMKEKGDIPEGYSVSREKKERFSLILESASTNQTSMYLCASGTGTGVGSGNTIYFGEGSWLTVV.

The chain combines TRBV20-1 with TRBJ2-5; 10 positions agree with TRBD1. The CDR3 length is 13 residues. Germline trimming cut 6 bases from V and 3 bases from J; bases unmatched to any gene: 4. Germline V gene sequence: CDR1 DFQATT, CDR2 SNEGSKA (reference sequence). The CDR3 DNA reads as TGCAGTGCCCGGACAGGGGGGGAAGAGACCCAGTACTTC. Translating gives CSARTGGEETQYF.

This clonotype turned up a few times. The chain recombines TRBV11-2 with TRBJ2-1; D call uncertain. The V gene's germline CDR1 is SGHAT and CDR2 FQNNGV. The CDR3 consists of 14 residues. V lost 0 bases and J lost 2, with 5 bases in between. DNA for the CDR3: TGTGCCAGCAGCTTAGATGGCCCCTACAATGAGCAGTTCTTC. As protein: CASSLDGPYNEQFF.

The J gene is TRBJ1-5, the V gene TRBV20-1; TRBD1 agrees at 7 bases. Germline lookup yields CDR1 DFQATT and CDR2 SNEGSKA (reference sequence). This CDR3 contains 13 residues. Trimming took 6 bases from V and 1 from J; bases not matched to a gene: 3. The CDR3 bases are TGCAGTGCCCCGACAGGGAGCAATCAGCCCCAGCATTTT. Translated: CSAPTGSNQPQHF.

This clonotype was seen many times. This chain uses TRBV6-5 with TRBJ2-4, with D tentatively TRBD1 or TRBD2 (5 bases each). V was trimmed by 3 bases and J by 7 bases, leaving 7 bases between them. The CDR3 is 12 residues long. Looked up from germline, CDR1 is MNHEY and CDR2 is SVGAGI. The CDR3 protein is CASSYGGNIQYF. For the CDR3, the DNA is TGTGCCAGCAGTTATGGGGGTAACATTCAGTACTTC.

This clonotype was counted a few times. This chain joins TRBV20-1 and TRBJ1-5; tentative D call: TRBD1 (6 bases). This CDR3 has 14 amino acids. Germline assignment: CDR1 DFQATT and CDR2 SNEGSKA (reference sequence). Trimming stripped 4 bases from V and 2 bases from J, with 12 bases between. DNA of the CDR3: TGCAGTGCTAATACAGGGTATGGCAATCAGCCCCAGCATTTT. Its translation is CSANTGYGNQPQHF.

The V and J genes are TRBV5-6 and TRBJ1-2, with TRBD1 matching 7 bases. The ends lost 6 bases at V and 7 bases at J; junction bases unmatched: 6. Germline V gene data show CDR1 as SGHDT and CDR2 as YYEEEE. The CDR3 contains 12 residues. The CDR3 bases are TGTGCCAGCATTAGGACAGGCAGTGGCTACACCTTC. Amino acid sequence: CASIRTGSGYTF. The complete variable domain, with remaining parts taken from reference TRBV5-6 and TRBJ1-2, reads DAGVTQSPTHLIKTRGQQVTLRCSPKSGHDTVSWYQQALGQGPQFIFQYYEEEERQRGNFPDRFSGHQFPNYSSELNVNALLLGDSALYLCASIRTGSGYTFGSGTRLTVV.

This clonotype was recorded once. The chain carries TRBV2 and TRBJ2-1; D may be TRBD1 (6 bases). V was shortened by 2 bases and J by 5 bases, with 10 bases between the two germline ends. The germline V gene encodes CDR1 SNHLY and CDR2 FYNNEI. The CDR3 contains 14 residues. In nucleotides, the CDR3 is TGTGCCAGCAGTGAACTAGGGGGTAACAATGAGCAGTTCTTC. Protein sequence: CASSELGGNNEQFF.

The chain uses TRBV29-1 and TRBJ1-2; D gene uncertain. The CDR3 is 10 amino acids. CDR1 is SQVTM and CDR2 is ANQGSEA in the germline V gene. The CDR3 reads CRTDSDGYTF. CDR3 bases: TGCCGCACGGACTCCGATGGCTACACCTTC.

The rearrangement links TRBV12-3 or TRBV12-4 to TRBJ2-1; 8 bases are a match to TRBD1. The CDR3 spans 17 residues. The V and J ends lost 3 bases and 7 bases, in that order; junction bases with no gene match: 14. Here the CDR3 DNA reads TGTGCCAGCAGTTTCGTCGTGGGCCAGGGGGCAAATAATGAGCAGTTCTTC. Translation: CASSFVVGQGANNEQFF.

This clonotype was detected ten times or more. The genes are TRBV5-5 and TRBJ2-2; TRBD2 is a possible D gene (6 bases). There are 13 residues in the CDR3. CDR1 and CDR2 from the germline V gene are SGHKS and YYEKEE (reference sequence). V lost 2 bases, J lost 8 bases, and 10 bases lay in between. The CDR3 DNA reads TGTGCCAGCAGCTTCTCCAGCGGGGGGGAGCTGTTTTTT. Its protein product is CASSFSSGGELFF.

The CDR3 reads CSVYDREGYGYTF. The CDR3 DNA reads as TGCAGCGTTTACGACAGGGAGGGCTATGGCTACACCTTC. This chain connects TRBV29-1 to TRBJ1-2; 7 nucleotides match TRBD1. Germline values: CDR1 SQVTM, CDR2 ANQGSEA. CDR3 length: 13 residues. V lost 5 bases and J lost 4; bases outside the gene matches: 7.

DNA of the CDR3: TGCAGTGCTAGAGTAATAAGGGGTATGAACACTGAAGCTTTCTTT. Amino acids: CSARVIRGMNTEAFF. The chain is built from TRBV20-1 and TRBJ1-1; the D gene is possibly TRBD1 (5 bases). The CDR3 sequence is 15 residues long. Between the trimmed V and J ends, which lost 1 base and 0 bases, there was a span of 12 bases. Per the germline V gene, CDR1 is DFQATT and CDR2 is SNEGSKA (reference sequence).

V is TRBV20-1 and J is TRBJ1-6, with D uncertain. Germline V gives CDR1 DFQATT, CDR2 SNEGSKA (reference sequence). This CDR3 spans 17 amino acids. V was pared by 0 bases and J by 4 bases, with 16 bases between. CDR3 nucleotide sequence: TGCAGTGCTAGAGATTCCCGGACGATTGGGTATAATTCACCCCTCCACTTT. This codes for CSARDSRTIGYNSPLHF.

This chain uses TRBV6-5 with TRBJ2-5; tentatively, D is TRBD2 (7 bases). Germline V CDR1 and CDR2: MNHEY, SVGAGI. V was clipped by 6 bases and J by 5 bases, with 19 bases between them. This CDR3 is 15 amino acids long. The CDR3 protein is CASRQTRGGGETQYF. CDR3 bases: TGTGCCAGCAGACAGACTAGGGGGGGCGGGGAGACCCAGTACTTC.